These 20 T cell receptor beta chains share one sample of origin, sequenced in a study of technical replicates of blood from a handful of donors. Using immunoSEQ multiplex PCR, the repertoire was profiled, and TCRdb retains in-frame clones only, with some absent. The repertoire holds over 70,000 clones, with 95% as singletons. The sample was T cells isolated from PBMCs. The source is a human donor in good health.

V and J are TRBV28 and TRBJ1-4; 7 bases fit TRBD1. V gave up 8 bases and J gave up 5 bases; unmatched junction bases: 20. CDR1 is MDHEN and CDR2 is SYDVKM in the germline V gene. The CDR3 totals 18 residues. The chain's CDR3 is CASGTYSRDSSPNEKLFF. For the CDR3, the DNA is TGTGCCAGCGGAACCTACAGCAGGGACAGCAGTCCAAATGAAAAACTGTTTTTT.

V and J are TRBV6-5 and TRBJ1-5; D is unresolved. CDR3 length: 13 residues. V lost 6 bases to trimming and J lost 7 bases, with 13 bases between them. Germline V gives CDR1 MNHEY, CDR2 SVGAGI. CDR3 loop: CASRGEGWQPQHF. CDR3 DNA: TGTGCCAGCAGGGGCGAGGGATGGCAGCCCCAGCATTTT.

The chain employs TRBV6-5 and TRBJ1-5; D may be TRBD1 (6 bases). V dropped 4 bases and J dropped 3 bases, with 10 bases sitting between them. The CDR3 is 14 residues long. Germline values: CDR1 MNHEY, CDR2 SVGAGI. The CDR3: CASSSGQFNQPQHF. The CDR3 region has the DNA TGTGCCAGCAGTTCAGGACAGTTCAATCAGCCCCAGCATTTT.

The CDR3 protein is CASSFWDRGRDQPQHF. DNA for the CDR3: TGTGCCAGCAGTTTCTGGGACAGGGGGCGGGATCAGCCCCAGCATTTT. V is TRBV28 and J is TRBJ1-5; 12 nucleotides agree with TRBD1. Trimming removed 3 bases from V and 5 bases from J; junction bases left unmatched: 5. Germline CDR1 and CDR2: MDHEN and SYDVKM. This CDR3 is 16 amino acids long.

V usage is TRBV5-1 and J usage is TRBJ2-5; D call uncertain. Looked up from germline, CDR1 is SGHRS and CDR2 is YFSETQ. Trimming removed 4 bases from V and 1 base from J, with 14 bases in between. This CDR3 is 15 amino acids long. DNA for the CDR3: TGCGCCAGCAGCATACAACACGATTTCCAAGAGACCCAGTACTTC. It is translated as CASSIQHDFQETQYF.

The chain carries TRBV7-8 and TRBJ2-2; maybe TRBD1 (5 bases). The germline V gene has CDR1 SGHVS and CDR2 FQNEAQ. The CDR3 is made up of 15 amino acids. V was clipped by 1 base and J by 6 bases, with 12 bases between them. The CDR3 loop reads CASSLGAGLAGELFF. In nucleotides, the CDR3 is TGTGCCAGCAGCTTAGGAGCAGGGCTAGCCGGGGAGCTGTTTTTT.

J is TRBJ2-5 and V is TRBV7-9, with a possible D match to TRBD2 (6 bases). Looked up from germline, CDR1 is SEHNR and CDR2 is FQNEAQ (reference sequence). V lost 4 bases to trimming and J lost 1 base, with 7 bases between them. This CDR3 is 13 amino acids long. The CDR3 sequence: CASSYSGQETQYF. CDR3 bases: TGTGCCAGCAGCTATAGCGGCCAAGAGACCCAGTACTTC.

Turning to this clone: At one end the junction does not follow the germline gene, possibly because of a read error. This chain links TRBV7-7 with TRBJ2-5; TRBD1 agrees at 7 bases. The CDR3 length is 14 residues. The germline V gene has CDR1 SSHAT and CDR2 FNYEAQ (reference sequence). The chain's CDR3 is CASSSGGSRETQYF. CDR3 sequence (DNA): TGTGCTAGCAGCTCAGGGGGAAGTCGCGAGACCCAGTACTTC.

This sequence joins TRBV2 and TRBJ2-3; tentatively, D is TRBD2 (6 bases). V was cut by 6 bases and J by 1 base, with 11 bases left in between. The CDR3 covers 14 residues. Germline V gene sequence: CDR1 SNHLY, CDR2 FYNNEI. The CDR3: CASRLVAGTDTQYF. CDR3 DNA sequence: TGTGCCAGCAGATTGGTAGCGGGCACAGATACGCAGTATTTT.

CDR3 in DNA: TGTGCCAGTAGGACCCCTCCAGGCTATGGCTACACCTTC. Protein: CASRTPPGYGYTF. This chain joins TRBV19 and TRBJ1-2; D remains unclear. The germline CDR1 and CDR2 sequences are LNHDA and SQIVND (reference sequence). Trimming took off 6 bases at V and 4 bases at J, with 12 bases between the two ends. CDR3 length: 13 amino acids.

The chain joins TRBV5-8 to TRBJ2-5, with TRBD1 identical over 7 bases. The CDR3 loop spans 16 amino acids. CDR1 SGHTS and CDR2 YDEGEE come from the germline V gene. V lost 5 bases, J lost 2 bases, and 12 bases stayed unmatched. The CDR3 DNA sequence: TGTGCCAGCAGTTCTTGGCCGGGACAGCAGCAAGAGACCCAGTACTTC. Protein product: CASSSWPGQQQETQYF.

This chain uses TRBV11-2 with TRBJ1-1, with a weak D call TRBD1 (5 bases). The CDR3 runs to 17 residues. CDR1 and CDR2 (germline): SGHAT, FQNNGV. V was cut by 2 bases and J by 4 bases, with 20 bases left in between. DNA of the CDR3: TGTGCCAGCAGCTTATCATTATATCTCCCTAGGGGCACTGAAGCTTTCTTT. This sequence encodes CASSLSLYLPRGTEAFF.

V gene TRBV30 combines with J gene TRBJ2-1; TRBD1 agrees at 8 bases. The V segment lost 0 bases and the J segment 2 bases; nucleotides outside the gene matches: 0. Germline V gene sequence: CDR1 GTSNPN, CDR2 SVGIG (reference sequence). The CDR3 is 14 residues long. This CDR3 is CAWSVQGAYNEQFF. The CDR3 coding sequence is TGTGCCTGGAGTGTACAGGGGGCCTACAATGAGCAGTTCTTC.

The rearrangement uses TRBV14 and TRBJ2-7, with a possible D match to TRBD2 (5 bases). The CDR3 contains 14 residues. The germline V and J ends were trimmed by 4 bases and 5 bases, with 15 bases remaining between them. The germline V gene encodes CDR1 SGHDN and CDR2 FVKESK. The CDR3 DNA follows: TGTGCCAGCAGCCGTCTTGGAGGTTCTCACGAGCAGTACTTC. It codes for CASSRLGGSHEQYF.

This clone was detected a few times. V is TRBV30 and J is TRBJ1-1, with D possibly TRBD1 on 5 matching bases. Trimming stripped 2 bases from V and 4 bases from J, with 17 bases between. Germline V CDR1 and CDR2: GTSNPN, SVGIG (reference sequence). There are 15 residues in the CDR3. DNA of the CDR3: TGTGCCTGGAGTCCCTCGGGGGTATCGGGCACTGAAGCTTTCTTT. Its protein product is CAWSPSGVSGTEAFF.

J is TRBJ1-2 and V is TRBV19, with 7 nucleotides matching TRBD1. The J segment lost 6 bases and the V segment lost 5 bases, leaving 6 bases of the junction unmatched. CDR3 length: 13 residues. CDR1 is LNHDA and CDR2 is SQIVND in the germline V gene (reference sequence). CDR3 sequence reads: CASSLQGSNGYTF. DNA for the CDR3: TGTGCCAGTAGTCTACAGGGGAGTAATGGCTACACCTTC.

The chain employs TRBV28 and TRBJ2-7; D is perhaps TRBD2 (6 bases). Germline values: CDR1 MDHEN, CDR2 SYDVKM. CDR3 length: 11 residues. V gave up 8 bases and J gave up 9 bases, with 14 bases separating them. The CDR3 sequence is CASRGTPRQYF. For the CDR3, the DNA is TGTGCCAGCCGCGGGACTCCTCGGCAGTACTTC.

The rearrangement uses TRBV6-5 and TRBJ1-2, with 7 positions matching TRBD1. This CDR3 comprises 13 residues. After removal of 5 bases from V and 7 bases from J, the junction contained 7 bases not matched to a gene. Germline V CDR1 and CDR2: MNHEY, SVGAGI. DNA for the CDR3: TGTGCCAGCAGTGCGAAGACAGGGAGTGGCTACACCTTC. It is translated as CASSAKTGSGYTF.

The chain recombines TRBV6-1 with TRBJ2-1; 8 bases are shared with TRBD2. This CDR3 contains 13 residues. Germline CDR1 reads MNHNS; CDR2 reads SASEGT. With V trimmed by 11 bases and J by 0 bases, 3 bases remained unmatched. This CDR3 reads CAHSGSSYNEQFF. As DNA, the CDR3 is TGTGCCCACAGCGGGAGCTCCTACAATGAGCAGTTCTTC.

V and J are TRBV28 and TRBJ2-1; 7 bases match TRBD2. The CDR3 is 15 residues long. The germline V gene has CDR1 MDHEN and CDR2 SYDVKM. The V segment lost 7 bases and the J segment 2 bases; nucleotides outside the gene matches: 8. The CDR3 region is CASTSSGKTYNEQFF. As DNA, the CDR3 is TGTGCCAGCACCTCAAGCGGGAAAACCTACAATGAGCAGTTCTTC. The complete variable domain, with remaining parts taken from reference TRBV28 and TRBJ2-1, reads DVKVTQSSRYLVKRTGEKVFLECVQDMDHENMFWYRQDPGLGLRLIYFSYDVKMKEKGDIPEGYSVSREKKERFSLILESASTNQTSMYLCASTSSGKTYNEQFFGPGTRLTVL.